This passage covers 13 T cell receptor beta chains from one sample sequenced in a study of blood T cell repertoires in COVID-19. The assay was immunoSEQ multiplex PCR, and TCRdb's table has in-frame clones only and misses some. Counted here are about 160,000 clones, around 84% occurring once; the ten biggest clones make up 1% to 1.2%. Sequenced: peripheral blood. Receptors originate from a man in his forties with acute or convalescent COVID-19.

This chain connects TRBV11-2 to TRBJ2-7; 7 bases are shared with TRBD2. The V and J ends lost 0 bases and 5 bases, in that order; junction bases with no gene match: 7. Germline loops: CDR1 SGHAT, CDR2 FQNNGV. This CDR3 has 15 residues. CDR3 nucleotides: TGTGCCAGCAGCTTAGAGGGAGGGGAGGTCGACGAGCAGTACTTC. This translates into CASSLEGGEVDEQYF.

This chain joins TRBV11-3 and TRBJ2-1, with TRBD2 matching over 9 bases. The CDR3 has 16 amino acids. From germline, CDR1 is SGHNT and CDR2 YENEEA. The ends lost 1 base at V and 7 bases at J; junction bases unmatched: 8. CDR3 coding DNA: TGTGCCAGCAGCTTAGCGGGACTAGCCGGTGAAAATGAGCAGTTCTTC. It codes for CASSLAGLAGENEQFF.

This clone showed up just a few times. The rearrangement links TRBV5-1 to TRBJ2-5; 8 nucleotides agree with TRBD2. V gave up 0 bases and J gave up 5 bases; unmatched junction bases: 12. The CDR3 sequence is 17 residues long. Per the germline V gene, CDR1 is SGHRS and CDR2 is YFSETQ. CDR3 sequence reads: CASSLGSWSGGPETQYF. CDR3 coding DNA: TGCGCCAGCAGCTTGGGATCTTGGAGCGGGGGACCGGAGACCCAGTACTTC.

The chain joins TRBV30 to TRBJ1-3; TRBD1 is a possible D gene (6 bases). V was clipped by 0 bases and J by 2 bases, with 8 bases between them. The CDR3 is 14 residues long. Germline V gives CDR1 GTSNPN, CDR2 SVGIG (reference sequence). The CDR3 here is CAWSVGQPGNTIYF. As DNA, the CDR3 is TGTGCCTGGAGTGTAGGACAGCCTGGAAACACCATATATTTT.

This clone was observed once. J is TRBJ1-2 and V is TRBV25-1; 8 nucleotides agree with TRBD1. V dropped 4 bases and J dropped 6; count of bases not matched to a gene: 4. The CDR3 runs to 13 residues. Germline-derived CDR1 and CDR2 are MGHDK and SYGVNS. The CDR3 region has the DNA TGTGCCAGCAGTGGTAAGACAGGGGATGGCTACACCTTC. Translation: CASSGKTGDGYTF.

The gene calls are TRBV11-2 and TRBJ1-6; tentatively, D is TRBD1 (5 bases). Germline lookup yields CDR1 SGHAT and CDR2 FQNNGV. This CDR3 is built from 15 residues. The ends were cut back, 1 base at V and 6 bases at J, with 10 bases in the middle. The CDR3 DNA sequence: TGTGCCAGCAGCTTAGGGGGGGGTGGTAATTCACCCCTCCACTTT. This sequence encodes CASSLGGGGNSPLHF.

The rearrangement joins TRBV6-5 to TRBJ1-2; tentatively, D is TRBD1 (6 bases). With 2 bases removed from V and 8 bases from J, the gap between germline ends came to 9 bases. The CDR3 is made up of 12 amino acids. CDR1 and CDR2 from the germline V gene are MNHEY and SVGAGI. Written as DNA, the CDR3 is TGTGCCAGCAGTTACGCAGGGGTGGGCTACACCTTC. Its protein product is CASSYAGVGYTF.

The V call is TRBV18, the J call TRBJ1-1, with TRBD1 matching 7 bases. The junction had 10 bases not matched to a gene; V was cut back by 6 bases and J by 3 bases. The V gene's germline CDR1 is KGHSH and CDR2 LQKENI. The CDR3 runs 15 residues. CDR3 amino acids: CASSLSTGTDTEAFF. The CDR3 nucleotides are TGTGCCAGCTCTCTCTCGACAGGGACGGACACTGAAGCTTTCTTT.

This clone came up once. This CDR3 reads CASSRAGGPLYEQYF. CDR3 DNA: TGTGCCAGCAGCCGAGCAGGGGGGCCGTTGTACGAGCAGTACTTC. The J gene is TRBJ2-7, the V gene TRBV7-9, with a possible D match to TRBD1 (7 bases). Germline V gene lookup returns CDR1 SEHNR and CDR2 FQNEAQ (reference sequence). Trimming shortened V by 5 bases and J by 4 bases, and 18 bases separated the two germline ends. The CDR3 has 15 amino acids. The full variable domain, with the rest looked up from reference TRBV7-9 and TRBJ2-7, is DTGVSQNPRHKITKRGQNVTFRCDPISEHNRLYWYRQTLGQGPEFLTYFQNEAQLEKSRLLSDRFSAERPKGSFSTLEIQRTEQGDSAMYLCASSRAGGPLYEQYFGPGTRLTVT.

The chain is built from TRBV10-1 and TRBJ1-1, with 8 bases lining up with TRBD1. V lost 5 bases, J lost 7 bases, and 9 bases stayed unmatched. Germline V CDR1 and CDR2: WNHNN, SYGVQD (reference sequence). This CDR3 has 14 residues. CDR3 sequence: CASSRGQGRYEAFF. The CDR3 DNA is TGCGCCAGCAGTCGAGGACAGGGCCGGTATGAAGCTTTCTTT.

The CDR3 protein is CASSTSGAPYNEQFF. The CDR3 nucleotides are TGTGCCAGCAGCACTAGCGGGGCCCCCTACAATGAGCAGTTCTTC. The V gene is TRBV2, the J gene TRBJ2-1; 10 bases line up with TRBD2. Germline CDR1 reads SNHLY; CDR2 reads FYNNEI. Trimming at V came to 6 bases and at J to 2 bases, leaving 4 bases not matched to a gene. This CDR3 spans 15 amino acids.

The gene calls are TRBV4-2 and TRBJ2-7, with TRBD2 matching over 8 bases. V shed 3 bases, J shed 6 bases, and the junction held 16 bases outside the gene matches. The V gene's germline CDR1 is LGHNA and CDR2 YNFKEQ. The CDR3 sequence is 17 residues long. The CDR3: CASSHLAAGGGPLEQYF. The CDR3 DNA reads TGTGCCAGCAGCCACCTTGCGGCCGGGGGGGGACCCCTCGAGCAGTACTTC.

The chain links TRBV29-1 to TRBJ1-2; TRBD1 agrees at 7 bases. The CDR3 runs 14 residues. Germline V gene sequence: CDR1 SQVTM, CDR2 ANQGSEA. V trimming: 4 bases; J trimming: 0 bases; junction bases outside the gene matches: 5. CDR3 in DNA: TGCAGCGTTGTTGGACAGGTGGCTAACTATGGCTACACCTTC. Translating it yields CSVVGQVANYGYTF.